This is a list of T cell receptor beta chains from one sample in a study of cytomegalovirus exposure and HLA in healthy donors. Method: immunoSEQ multiplex PCR; TCRdb's copy keeps in-frame clones and lacks some. This repertoire shows around 200,000 clones, roughly 78% found once; its top ten account for 4.4%. Input material: PBMCs. The receptors were sampled from a woman under 40 in good health and CMV-seropositive. The CDR3 runs from the conserved cysteine through the conserved F or W. The D gene is left open where the match is weak. Size values are once, few and many counts, or a class for expanded clones, and some rows have none.

j_call v_call clone_size d_call cdr3_aa cdr3_nt
TRBJ2-6 TRBV4-2 - TRBD1 CASSPFRTGEDGANVLTF TGTGCCAGCAGTCCCTTCCGGACAGGGGAGGATGGGGCCAACGTCCTGACTTTC
TRBJ2-3 TRBV5-1 - - CASSFTDSPTDTQYF TGCGCCAGCAGCTTCACGGACTCCCCCACAGATACGCAGTATTTT
TRBJ2-1 TRBV2 - - CASSATVTYNEQFF TGTGCCAGCAGTGCGACAGTCACCTACAATGAGCAGTTCTTC
TRBJ2-3 TRBV7-2 - - CASSLASSATDTQYF TGTGCCAGCAGCTTAGCGTCTAGCGCCACAGATACGCAGTATTTT
TRBJ2-3 TRBV15 - TRBD2 CATSRETSGGTDTQYF TGTGCCACCAGCAGAGAGACTAGCGGGGGGACAGATACGCAGTATTTT
TRBJ2-5 TRBV11-2 - - CASSLREEGTQYF TGTGCCAGCAGCCTACGTGAGGAGGGGACCCAGTACTTC
TRBJ2-2 TRBV13 - TRBD1 CASSSTGGRGELFF TGTGCCAGCAGCTCGACAGGGGGCAGGGGGGAGCTGTTTTTT
TRBJ1-2 TRBV4-3 - - CASSQATGRNYGYTF TGCGCCAGCAGCCAAGCTACAGGACGTAACTATGGCTACACCTTC
TRBJ1-2 TRBV19 - - CASSIDLLAADYGYTF TGTGCCAGTAGTATAGATCTATTGGCGGCAGATTATGGCTACACCTTC
TRBJ2-5 TRBV13 - - CASSLESTARTQYF TGTGCCAGCAGCTTAGAATCTACTGCTAGGACCCAGTACTTC
TRBJ2-1 TRBV2 - TRBD1 CASRKPGQGAYNEQFF TGTGCCAGCCGTAAGCCGGGACAGGGGGCTTACAATGAGCAGTTCTTC
TRBJ2-1 TRBV7-9 - TRBD2 CASSYGGGGGEQFF TGTGCCAGCAGCTACGGGGGGGGAGGGGGTGAGCAGTTCTTC
TRBJ2-5 TRBV7-2 - TRBD2 CASSLAASGSGTQYF TGTGCCAGCAGCTTGGCGGCTAGCGGGAGTGGGACCCAGTACTTC
TRBJ2-3 TRBV11-2 - - CASSLDLGGWDTQYF TGTGCCAGCAGCTTAGATCTGGGGGGTTGGGATACGCAGTATTTT
TRBJ2-5 TRBV7-2 few - CASSLFVETQYF TGTGCCAGCAGCTTATTCGTAGAGACCCAGTACTTC
TRBJ1-6 TRBV4-1 - TRBD1 CASKMARDRGNSPLHF TGCGCCAGCAAGATGGCGAGAGACAGGGGTAATTCACCCCTCCACTTT
TRBJ2-1 TRBV5-4 - TRBD2 CASSVRLAGGLDEQFF TGTGCCAGCAGTGTCAGACTAGCGGGGGGGTTGGATGAGCAGTTCTTC
TRBJ2-1 TRBV6-5 few TRBD1 CASSYSGQGYNEQFF TGTGCCAGCAGTTACTCGGGACAGGGGTACAATGAGCAGTTCTTC
TRBJ2-7 TRBV4-2 - TRBD1 CASSQDGTGSSYEQYF TGTGCCAGCAGCCAAGACGGGACAGGGAGCTCCTACGAGCAGTACTTC
TRBJ1-1 TRBV5-4 - TRBD1 CASSLDRGTEAFF TGTGCCAGCAGCTTGGACAGGGGGACTGAAGCTTTCTTT
TRBJ1-1 TRBV19 - - CASSYERDKQAFF TGTGCCAGTAGTTACGAGCGGGACAAGCAAGCTTTCTTT
TRBJ2-1 TRBV10-3 - TRBD2 CAISESAGGTYNEQFF TGTGCCATCAGTGAATCGGCGGGAGGGACCTACAATGAGCAGTTCTTC
TRBJ1-2 TRBV4-1 - TRBD1 CASSQAGTGANYGYTF TGCGCCAGCAGCCAAGCTGGGACAGGTGCTAACTATGGCTACACCTTC
TRBJ2-5 TRBV19 once TRBD2 CASSIMAGGLETQYF TGTGCCAGTAGTATTATGGCGGGGGGATTGGAGACCCAGTACTTC
TRBJ2-3 TRBV18 few - CASSPPISSQGTQYF TGTGCCAGCTCACCACCGATCTCCTCTCAGGGTACGCAGTATTTT
TRBJ1-6 TRBV14 - - CASRSADTSPLHF TGTGCCAGCAGGTCGGCGGACACTTCACCCCTCCACTTT
TRBJ2-2 TRBV4-3 - - CASSQDRREFLGGELFF TGCGCCAGCAGCCAAGATCGCAGGGAATTCCTAGGCGGGGAGCTGTTTTTT
TRBJ2-5 TRBV4-2 - TRBD2 CASSQKGPGGQETQYF TGTGCCAGCAGCCAAAAGGGACCGGGGGGCCAAGAGACCCAGTACTTC
TRBJ2-2 TRBV6-6 - TRBD2 CASTRTSDSGPGELFF TGTGCCAGCACCAGGACTAGCGATTCGGGCCCCGGGGAGCTGTTTTTT
TRBJ2-1 TRBV11-3 - TRBD2 CASSPLAVYYNEQFF TGTGCCAGCAGCCCTCTAGCGGTATATTACAATGAGCAGTTCTTC
TRBJ2-7 TRBV2 once - CASSEGHDYEQYF TGTGCCAGCAGCGAAGGACACGACTACGAGCAGTACTTC
TRBJ2-5 TRBV27 - TRBD2 CASRLTAGGARETQYF TGTGCCAGCAGACTAACCGCCGGGGGGGCGCGGGAGACCCAGTACTTC
TRBJ1-1 TRBV6-5 - - CASSFDTRVRNTEAFF TGTGCCAGCAGTTTCGACACCAGGGTAAGGAACACTGAAGCTTTCTTT
TRBJ2-7 TRBV7-9 - TRBD2 CASSLEIGVTSGLPEQYF TGTGCCAGCAGCTTAGAAATTGGGGTCACTAGCGGCCTCCCCGAGCAGTACTTC
TRBJ1-2 TRBV5-1 - TRBD1 CASSPSSGQGIYGYTF TGCGCCAGCAGTCCCAGTTCGGGACAGGGAATCTATGGCTACACCTTC
TRBJ1-2 TRBV27 once - CASSPNSYGYTF TGTGCCAGCAGTCCGAACAGCTATGGCTACACCTTC
TRBJ2-4 TRBV10-3 - TRBD2 CAISEGEGYPKNIQYF TGTGCCATCAGTGAAGGGGAGGGCTACCCTAAAAACATTCAGTACTTC
TRBJ2-7 TRBV10-1 - - CASSGPLGNYEQYF TGCGCCAGCAGTGGCCCCCTGGGCAACTACGAGCAGTACTTC
TRBJ2-2 TRBV11-2 once - CASSTWTANTGELFF TGTGCCAGCAGCACCTGGACAGCGAACACCGGGGAGCTGTTTTTT
TRBJ2-5 TRBV20-1 - - CSTGHETQYF TGCAGTACAGGGCATGAGACCCAGTACTTC
TRBJ1-5 TRBV5-1 - - CASSLDREQPQHF TGCGCCAGCAGCTTGGACAGGGAACAGCCCCAGCATTTT
TRBJ2-7 TRBV2 - TRBD1 CASNTPGQGIHEQYF TGTGCCAGCAACACCCCGGGACAGGGCATCCACGAGCAGTACTTC
TRBJ2-5 TRBV11-3 - - CASTPSAGSQETQYF TGTGCCAGCACCCCATCTGCAGGGTCCCAAGAGACCCAGTACTTC
TRBJ1-2 TRBV15 - - CATSHSTRHGYTF TGTGCCACCAGCCATTCGACCAGGCATGGCTACACCTTC